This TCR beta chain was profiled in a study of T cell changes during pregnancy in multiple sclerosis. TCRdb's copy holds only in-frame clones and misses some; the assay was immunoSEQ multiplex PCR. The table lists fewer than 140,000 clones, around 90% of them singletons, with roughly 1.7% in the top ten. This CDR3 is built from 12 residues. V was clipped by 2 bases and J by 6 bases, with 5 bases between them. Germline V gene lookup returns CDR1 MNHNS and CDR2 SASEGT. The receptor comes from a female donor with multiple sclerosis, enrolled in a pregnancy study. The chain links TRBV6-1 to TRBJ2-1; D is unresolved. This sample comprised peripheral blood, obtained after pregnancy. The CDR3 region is CASSEISNEQFF. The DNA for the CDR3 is TGTGCCAGCAGTGAAATATCCAATGAGCAGTTCTTC.